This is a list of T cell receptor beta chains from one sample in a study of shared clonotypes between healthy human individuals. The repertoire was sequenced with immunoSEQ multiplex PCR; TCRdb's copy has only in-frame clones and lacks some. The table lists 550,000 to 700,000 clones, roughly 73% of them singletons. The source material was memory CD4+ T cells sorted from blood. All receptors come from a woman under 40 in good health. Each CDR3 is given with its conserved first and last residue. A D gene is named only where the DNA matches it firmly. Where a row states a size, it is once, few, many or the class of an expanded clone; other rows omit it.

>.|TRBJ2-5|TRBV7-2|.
CASSSGQPLETQYF
TGTGCCAGCAGCTCCGGACAGCCCTTAGAGACCCAGTACTTC
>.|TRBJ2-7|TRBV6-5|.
CASSYSGGLEQYF
TGTGCCAGCAGCTACTCGGGGGGCTTGGAGCAGTACTTC
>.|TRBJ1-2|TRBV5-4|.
CASSEANGYTF
TGTGCCAGCAGCGAGGCCAATGGCTACACCTTC
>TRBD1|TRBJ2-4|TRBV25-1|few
CASSVGDSTPSKNIQYF
TGTGCCAGCAGTGTGGGGGACAGTACCCCTTCCAAAAACATTCAGTACTTC
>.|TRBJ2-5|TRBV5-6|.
CASSLGQGVTQYF
TGTGCCAGCAGCTTGGGGCAGGGCGTGACCCAGTACTTC
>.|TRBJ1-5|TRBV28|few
CASSSRQPQHF
TGTGCCAGCAGTTCCAGACAGCCCCAGCATTTT
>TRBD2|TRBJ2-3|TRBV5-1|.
CASSPLLAGGTDTQYF
TGCGCCAGCAGCCCCTTACTAGCGGGAGGAACAGATACGCAGTATTTT
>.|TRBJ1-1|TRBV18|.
CASSPSTATEAFF
TGTGCCAGCTCACCTTCGACAGCTACTGAAGCTTTCTTT
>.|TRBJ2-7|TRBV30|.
CAWSVGDGWDRAYEQYF
TGTGCCTGGAGTGTCGGGGACGGTTGGGACCGTGCCTACGAGCAGTACTTC
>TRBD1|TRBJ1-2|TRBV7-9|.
CASSLGQGYGYTF
TGTGCCAGCAGCTTAGGACAGGGATATGGCTACACCTTC
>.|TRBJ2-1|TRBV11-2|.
CASSLSGSGLGSMYEQFF
TGTGCCAGCAGCTTATCGGGCTCAGGCCTAGGTTCTATGTATGAGCAGTTCTTC
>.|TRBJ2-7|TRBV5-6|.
CASSLVQREQYF
TGTGCCAGCAGCTTGGTTCAGCGAGAGCAGTACTTC
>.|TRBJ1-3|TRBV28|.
CASSFAGASSGNTIYF
TGTGCCAGCAGTTTTGCGGGGGCTAGCTCTGGAAACACCATATATTTT
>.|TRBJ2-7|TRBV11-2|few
CASSLRGQAAYEQYF
TGTGCCAGCAGCTTACGAGGGCAGGCCGCCTACGAGCAGTACTTC
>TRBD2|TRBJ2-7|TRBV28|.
CASSSRGGSSYEQYF
TGTGCCAGCAGTTCTCGCGGGGGAAGCTCCTACGAGCAGTACTTC
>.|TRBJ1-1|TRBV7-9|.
CASSLHGAAGEAFF
TGTGCCAGCAGCTTACATGGGGCCGCCGGTGAAGCTTTCTTT
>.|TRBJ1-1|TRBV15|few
CATSRDANTEAFF
TGTGCCACCAGCAGAGATGCAAACACTGAAGCTTTCTTT
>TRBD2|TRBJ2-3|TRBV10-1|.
CASSPGLAAADTQYF
TGCGCCAGCAGTCCGGGACTAGCGGCGGCAGATACGCAGTATTTT
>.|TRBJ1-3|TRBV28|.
CASSLVVLSGNTIYF
TGTGCCAGCAGTTTGGTGGTCCTATCTGGAAACACCATATATTTT
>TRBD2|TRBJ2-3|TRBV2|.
CASSDRTSGRRRDTQYF
TGTGCCAGCAGTGACCGGACTAGCGGGAGACGTAGGGATACGCAGTATTTT
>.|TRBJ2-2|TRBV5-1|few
CASSPGTENTGELFF
TGCGCCAGCAGCCCCGGGACGGAAAACACCGGGGAGCTGTTTTTT
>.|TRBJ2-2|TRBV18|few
CASSPTTTAGELFF
TGTGCCAGCTCACCTACCACAACTGCCGGGGAGCTGTTTTTT
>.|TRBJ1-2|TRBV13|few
CASRSRDDYGYTF
TGTGCCAGCAGATCCAGGGACGACTATGGCTACACCTTC
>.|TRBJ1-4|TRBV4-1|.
CASSQDRSQGEKLFF
TGCGCCAGCAGCCAAGACCGGAGTCAAGGGGAAAAACTGTTTTTT
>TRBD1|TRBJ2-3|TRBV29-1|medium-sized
CSVGGTGVSDTQYF
TGCAGCGTTGGAGGGACAGGGGTTTCAGATACGCAGTATTTT
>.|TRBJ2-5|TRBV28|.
CASSPDGFQETQYF
TGTGCCAGCAGTCCGGACGGATTCCAAGAGACCCAGTACTTC
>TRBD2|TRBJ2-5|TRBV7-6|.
CASSLARGVQETQYF
TGTGCCAGCAGCTTAGCGCGGGGGGTCCAAGAGACCCAGTACTTC
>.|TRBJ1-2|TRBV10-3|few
CAIGADRGYGYTF
TGTGCCATCGGGGCAGATCGTGGCTATGGCTACACCTTC
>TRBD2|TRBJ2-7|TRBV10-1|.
CASSEREGPYEQYF
TGCGCCAGCAGTGAGCGGGAGGGCCCCTACGAGCAGTACTTC
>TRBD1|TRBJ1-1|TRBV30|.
CAWDRGGLTFF
TGTGCCTGGGACAGGGGGGGCTTGACTTTCTTT
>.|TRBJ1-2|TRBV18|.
CASSPPGGGYTF
TGTGCCAGCTCACCGCCCGGGGGGGGCTACACCTTC
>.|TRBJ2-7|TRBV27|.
CASMRGGYSYEQYF
TGTGCCAGCATGAGAGGAGGGTATTCCTACGAGCAGTACTTC